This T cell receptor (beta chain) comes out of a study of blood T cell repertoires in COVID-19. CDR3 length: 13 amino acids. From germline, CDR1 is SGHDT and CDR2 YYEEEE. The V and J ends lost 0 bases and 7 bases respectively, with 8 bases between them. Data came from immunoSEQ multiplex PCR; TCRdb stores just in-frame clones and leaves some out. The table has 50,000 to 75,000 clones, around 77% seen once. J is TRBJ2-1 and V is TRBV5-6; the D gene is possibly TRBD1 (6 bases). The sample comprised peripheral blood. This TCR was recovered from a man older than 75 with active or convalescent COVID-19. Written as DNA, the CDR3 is TGTGCCAGCAGCTTGGGGGGGCGAAATGAGCAGTTCTTC. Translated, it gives CASSLGGRNEQFF.